This T cell receptor beta chain derives from a study of cytomegalovirus exposure and HLA in healthy donors. Study-wide results and limits: A later analysis reportedly found fewer N-insertions in an Asian-associated ancestry cluster than the roughly 670-donor mean. Accurate predictions that matched the HLA-A and HLA-B alleles of most subjects were reportedly made from TCR beta sequences.

PCR primers comprised 60 Vbeta and 13 Jbeta primers. Generated by immunoSEQ multiplex PCR, the TCRdb table keeps only in-frame clones and is missing some. The table lists under 200,000 clones, around 80% of them singletons. The CDR3 is 17 amino acids. The J segment lost 2 bases and the V segment lost 6 bases, leaving 10 bases of the junction unmatched. Germline V lookup: CDR1 LNHNV, CDR2 YYDKDF (reference sequence). To note about this clone: Its antigen is unknown.

The sample taken for sequencing was PBMCs. This chain uses TRBV15 with TRBJ2-5, with 12 bases matching TRBD2. The source is a young man in good health and CMV-seronegative. CDR3 in amino acids: CATRRTSGMTLQETQYF. Written as DNA, the CDR3 is TGTGCCACCAGAAGGACTAGCGGGATGACCCTACAAGAGACCCAGTACTTC.